This TCR beta chain is from a study of cytomegalovirus exposure and HLA in healthy donors. Study context: Around 79 million unique TCRs, all from HLA-typed donors, were included in an early release of the data. Genotyping of roughly 400 donors showed that over 65% belonged to the Caucasian-associated ancestry cluster.

Use of 60 Vbeta and 13 Jbeta primers characterized the PCR. TCRdb's copy holds only in-frame clones and misses some; the assay was immunoSEQ multiplex PCR. In the table there are approximately 180,000 clones, about four fifths of which are singletons. The source material was PBMCs. This clonotype was obtained from a woman between 18 and 30 years old in good health and CMV-seronegative.

The CDR3 is CSVEGGQGMVYEQYF. The CDR3 DNA reads as TGCAGCGTTGAAGGGGGACAGGGGATGGTGTACGAGCAGTACTTC. This rearrangement joins TRBV29-1 to TRBJ2-7, with 10 bases aligning to TRBD1. The CDR3 is 15 amino acids. Germline assignment: CDR1 SQVTM and CDR2 ANQGSEA. The V gene end was trimmed by 1 base and the J gene end by 4 bases; junction bases not matched to a gene: 7.